These T cell receptor beta chains were read from a single sample in a study of shared clonotypes between healthy human individuals. Assay: immunoSEQ multiplex PCR; the TCRdb copy retains only in-frame clones and omits some. The table includes 1.5 million to 2.5 million clones, about 95% detected once. The specimen sequenced was naive CD8+ T cells sorted from blood. Source of these receptors: a man between 18 and 35 years old in good health. Each CDR3 is given with its conserved first and last residue. Fields, in order: J gene, clone size, D gene, V gene, CDR3 protein, CDR3 DNA. D genes are given only for firm matches. Expanded clones are given a class, and other clones once, few, many or no size at all.

TRBJ2-5,-,-,TRBV30,CAWSVYRRGPAETQYF,TGTGCCTGGAGTGTATATCGGCGGGGCCCGGCGGAGACCCAGTACTTC
TRBJ1-1,-,-,TRBV10-3,CAISESREVGTEAFF,TGTGCCATCAGTGAGTCTAGGGAGGTGGGCACTGAAGCTTTCTTT
TRBJ2-3,-,TRBD2,TRBV28,CASSFTQRGSTDTQYF,TGTGCCAGCAGTTTCACCCAGCGGGGAAGCACAGATACGCAGTATTTT
TRBJ1-5,-,-,TRBV12-5,CASAASTGKQPQHF,TGTGCTAGTGCCGCCTCGACGGGGAAGCAGCCCCAGCATTTT
TRBJ2-7,once,TRBD2,TRBV13,CASSPSTSGTYEQYF,TGTGCCAGCAGCCCAAGCACTAGCGGGACCTACGAGCAGTACTTC
TRBJ1-4,-,-,TRBV9,CASSPPGHTNEKLFF,TGTGCCAGCAGCCCCCCTGGACATACTAATGAAAAACTGTTTTTT
TRBJ2-7,-,-,TRBV6-5,CASSYFGGAHEQYF,TGTGCCAGCAGTTACTTTGGGGGGGCCCACGAGCAGTACTTC
TRBJ1-2,-,TRBD1,TRBV2,CASSGPGTDYGYTF,TGTGCCAGCAGTGGACCCGGGACAGACTATGGCTACACCTTC
TRBJ1-5,once,-,TRBV19,CASSILGAYSNQPQHF,TGTGCCAGTAGTATTCTTGGGGCTTATAGCAATCAGCCCCAGCATTTT
TRBJ2-5,-,TRBD2,TRBV10-2,CASSDPPILAGGETQYF,TGCGCCAGCAGTGACCCACCTATACTAGCGGGAGGGGAGACCCAGTACTTC
TRBJ2-5,-,-,TRBV7-9,CASSQRARQETQYF,TGTGCCAGCAGCCAGAGGGCCCGCCAAGAGACCCAGTACTTC
TRBJ2-7,-,TRBD1,TRBV4-1,CASSQTGTDVSYEQYF,TGCGCCAGCAGCCAAACCGGGACAGACGTCTCCTACGAGCAGTACTTC